This T cell receptor (beta chain) was identified during a study of cytomegalovirus exposure and HLA in healthy donors. General study findings and limits: It was reportedly the case that the classifier diagnosed cytomegalovirus status with high specificity and sensitivity.

The PCR had 60 Vbeta and 13 Jbeta primers. The data were produced by immunoSEQ multiplex PCR, yet TCRdb's version contains in-frame clones alone and is incomplete. The sample has about 180,000 clones, more than 60% seen once. Germline CDR1 reads GTSNPN; CDR2 reads SVGIG (reference sequence). Between the trimmed V and J ends, which lost 2 bases and 6 bases, there was a span of 14 bases. The CDR3 loop spans 13 amino acids. To note about this clone: As yet, its antigen is unknown.

Sequenced material: PBMCs. The chain joins TRBV30 to TRBJ2-7, with TRBD1 as a possible D gene (5 bases). This receptor was taken from a man aged 18-30 years in good health and CMV-seronegative. CDR3 in amino acids: CAWSRRGTGEQYF. CDR3 nucleotide sequence: TGTGCCTGGAGTCGTCGAGGCACAGGCGAGCAGTACTTC.